These 26 T cell receptor beta chains were all obtained from the same sample, sequenced in a study of T cell changes during pregnancy in multiple sclerosis. Generated by immunoSEQ multiplex PCR, the TCRdb table keeps only in-frame clones and is missing some. The data contain 95,000 to 100,000 clones, about nine tenths of them singletons. Sequencing was performed on peripheral blood, taken in the second trimester of pregnancy. Receptors were obtained from a female donor with multiple sclerosis, enrolled in a pregnancy study.

This rearrangement joins TRBV5-5 to TRBJ2-7; 8 bases match TRBD1. Germline CDR1 and CDR2: SGHKS and YYEKEE (reference sequence). CDR3 length: 15 residues. V dropped 0 bases and J dropped 4; count of bases not matched to a gene: 6. CDR3 nucleotides: TGTGCCAGCAGCTTGGAACAGGGGGTCGGATACGAGCAGTACTTC. Its protein product is CASSLEQGVGYEQYF.

The rearrangement links TRBV29-1 to TRBJ2-7, with 9 positions matching TRBD1. The CDR3 length is 15 residues. V trimming: 6 bases; J trimming: 0 bases; junction bases outside the gene matches: 9. Germline CDR1 is SQVTM and CDR2 is ANQGSEA. The CDR3 DNA reads TGCAGCGTAAAAACCGGGACAGGGAGCTCCTACGAGCAGTACTTC. This translates into CSVKTGTGSSYEQYF.

The chain employs TRBV28 and TRBJ1-5; 7 nucleotides agree with TRBD1. Looked up from germline, CDR1 is MDHEN and CDR2 is SYDVKM. The CDR3 sequence is 14 residues long. The V gene end was trimmed by 6 bases and the J gene end by 5 bases; junction bases not matched to a gene: 7. The CDR3, as DNA: TGTGCCAGCAGAGCCCTACAGGGGCATCAGCCCCAGCATTTT. This sequence encodes CASRALQGHQPQHF.

Only a few counts were recorded for this clone. The CDR3 DNA reads as TGTGCCAGCCCGTCGGATCGGGGGGCGCGAGAGACCCAGTACTTC. It yields the protein CASPSDRGARETQYF. This chain links TRBV2 with TRBJ2-5, with a weak D call TRBD2 (7 bases). Germline loops: CDR1 SNHLY, CDR2 FYNNEI. The CDR3 runs to 15 residues. With 8 bases removed from V and 4 bases from J, the gap between germline ends came to 20 bases.

The DNA of the CDR3 is TGCGCCAGCAGCTTGGGGGACAGCGAGCAGTACTTC. Its protein product is CASSLGDSEQYF. The genes are TRBV5-1 and TRBJ2-7; 7 positions agree with TRBD1. The CDR3 runs to 12 residues. From germline, CDR1 is SGHRS and CDR2 YFSETQ. V shed 0 bases and J 6 bases; nucleotides not matched to a gene: 0. Based on the CDR3 plus reference TRBV5-1 and TRBJ2-7, the full variable domain is KAGVTQTPRYLIKTRGQQVTLSCSPISGHRSVSWYQQTPGQGLQFLFEYFSETQRNKGNFPGRFSGRQFSNSRSEMNVSTLELGDSALYLCASSLGDSEQYFGPGTRLTVT.

The CDR3: CASSQDRTSWALLADSYEQYF. The CDR3, as DNA: TGTGCCAGCAGCCAAGATCGGACTTCTTGGGCGTTGCTAGCGGACTCCTACGAGCAGTACTTC. The V and J genes are TRBV14 and TRBJ2-7; 7 positions match TRBD2. The CDR3 has 21 amino acids. In germline, CDR1 is SGHDN, CDR2 FVKESK. Trimming cost V 0 bases and J 0 bases; bases outside gene matches: 20.

The rearrangement joins TRBV23-1 to TRBJ1-5; 9 bases match TRBD1. TRBV23-1 is treated as an ORF (open reading frame) with a function not yet certain. CDR3 size: 19 residues. V gave up 5 bases and J gave up 2 bases; unmatched junction bases: 16. CDR3 residues: CASSVGNRGRTGGNQPQHF. In DNA form, the CDR3 reads TGCGCCAGCAGTGTAGGTAACAGGGGGCGGACGGGCGGCAATCAGCCCCAGCATTTT.

The chain links TRBV6-1 to TRBJ1-2; tentative D call: TRBD1 (6 bases). CDR3 size: 15 residues. Germline V lookup: CDR1 MNHNS, CDR2 SASEGT. V lost 6 bases and J 0 bases, leaving 14 bases between the germline ends. The CDR3 DNA reads TGTGCCAGCAGGCCCGCGAGACAGGCTAACTATGGCTACACCTTC. Translating it yields CASRPARQANYGYTF.

This clone was recorded only once. This sequence joins TRBV6-5 and TRBJ1-2; 9 bases are a match to TRBD1. CDR3 size: 13 residues. The germline gives CDR1 MNHEY, CDR2 SVGAGI. Losses at the gene ends were 5 bases for V and 7 bases for J; bases not matched to a gene: 5. The CDR3 DNA reads TGTGCCAGCAGTGGGACAGGGACATCTGGCTACACCTTC. This codes for CASSGTGTSGYTF.

The chain couples TRBV19 to TRBJ2-1; D is perhaps TRBD2 (5 bases). Trimming left V 2 bases short and J 5 bases short, with 13 bases between. There are 15 residues in the CDR3. Germline V gene lookup returns CDR1 LNHDA and CDR2 SQIVND (reference sequence). In DNA, the CDR3 is TGTGCCAGTAGTATAAGCCTAGGAGGCCACAATGAGCAGTTCTTC. It is translated as CASSISLGGHNEQFF.

Only one count was recorded for this clone. This chain joins TRBV5-8 and TRBJ2-1; 7 positions agree with TRBD1. Per the germline V gene, CDR1 is SGHTS and CDR2 is YDEGEE. V shed 3 bases and J 4 bases; nucleotides not matched to a gene: 4. This CDR3 has 14 amino acids. The CDR3 nucleotides are TGTGCCAGCAGCTGGGACAGCCAATACAATGAGCAGTTCTTC. It yields the protein CASSWDSQYNEQFF.

About this clone: One junction end does not reproduce the germline sequence, and a read error may be involved. The chain carries TRBV5-4 and TRBJ2-7, with TRBD2 as a possible D gene (6 bases). CDR3 length: 12 residues. CDR1 is SGHNT, CDR2 YYREEE, per germline (reference sequence). In nucleotides, the CDR3 is TGTGCCAGCAGCTTGGAAGCGGGTGTGACCTTCTTC. It is translated as CASSLEAGVTFF.

This clone has only a few counts. The chain uses TRBV19 and TRBJ2-1; D is perhaps TRBD2 (7 bases). CDR1 is LNHDA and CDR2 is SQIVND in the germline V gene (reference sequence). With 6 bases removed from V and 7 bases from J, the gap between germline ends came to 19 bases. CDR3 size: 15 residues. The CDR3 DNA is TGTGCCAGTAGATCGGGGGGCTACGTGAAGAATGAGCAGTTCTTC. Translating it yields CASRSGGYVKNEQFF.

The chain recombines TRBV19 with TRBJ2-2; TRBD1 agrees at 8 bases. This CDR3 is built from 16 residues. J lost 3 bases, V lost 8 bases, and 11 bases had no gene match. CDR1 is LNHDA and CDR2 is SQIVND in the germline V gene (reference sequence). CDR3 amino acids: CASRRGRFAYTGELFF. CDR3 DNA sequence: TGTGCCAGTCGCAGGGGGCGCTTCGCCTACACCGGGGAGCTGTTTTTT.

CDR3 sequence reads: CASRQVGINQPQHF. The CDR3 nucleotides are TGTGCCAGTAGACAGGTGGGGATCAATCAGCCCCAGCATTTT. The chain carries TRBV19 and TRBJ1-5; perhaps TRBD1 as D (5 bases). The CDR3 consists of 14 residues. Germline CDR1 and CDR2: LNHDA and SQIVND (reference sequence). V was shortened by 6 bases and J by 3 bases, with 12 bases between the two germline ends.

This rearrangement joins TRBV28 to TRBJ1-2; 9 bases match TRBD1. Unmatched junction bases numbered 10, after V lost 8 bases and J lost 9 bases. The CDR3 sequence is 13 residues long. The germline CDR1 and CDR2 sequences are MDHEN and SYDVKM. The CDR3 nucleotides read TGTGCCAGCGTAATGGGGACAGGGAAGAGCTACACCTTC. It codes for CASVMGTGKSYTF.

The chain combines TRBV7-6 with TRBJ2-5; 9 bases match TRBD1. This CDR3 has 16 amino acids. CDR1 is SGHVS, CDR2 FNYEAQ, per germline. Trimming cost V 4 bases and J 4 bases; bases outside gene matches: 10. The CDR3 DNA follows: TGTGCCAGCAGCTCTGGACAGGGGAACCCCGGAGAGACCCAGTACTTC. Translated: CASSSGQGNPGETQYF.

This clone was seen a single time. The chain employs TRBV4-2 and TRBJ2-3; TRBD2 matches 15 bases. V lost 1 base and J lost 5; bases outside the gene matches: 7. This CDR3 has 18 amino acids. From germline, CDR1 is LGHNA and CDR2 YNFKEQ. The CDR3 sequence is CASSQAAGTSGRRDTQYF. DNA of the CDR3: TGTGCCAGCAGCCAAGCCGCCGGGACTAGCGGGAGGCGAGATACGCAGTATTTT.

A few counts support this clone. V gene TRBV28 combines with J gene TRBJ2-2; 16 nucleotides align to TRBD2. The length of the CDR3 is 17 residues. CDR1 and CDR2 (germline): MDHEN, SYDVKM. Losses at the gene ends were 0 bases for V and 8 bases for J; bases not matched to a gene: 3. The CDR3 DNA reads as TGTGCCAGCAGTTTATGGGGACTAGCGGGAGGGCCGGGGGAGCTGTTTTTT. It yields the protein CASSLWGLAGGPGELFF.

This clone appeared once. The rearrangement uses TRBV6-5 and TRBJ2-1, with D tentatively TRBD2 (6 bases). The CDR3 loop spans 16 amino acids. V lost 2 bases and J lost 0, with 11 bases in between. Germline V gives CDR1 MNHEY, CDR2 SVGAGI. The DNA of the CDR3 is TGTGCCAGCAGTTACGTCGGGGGTCTCTCCTACAATGAGCAGTTCTTC. Its translation is CASSYVGGLSYNEQFF.

This chain connects TRBV28 to TRBJ2-5, with TRBD1 matching 11 bases. Germline V lookup: CDR1 MDHEN, CDR2 SYDVKM. The CDR3 contains 15 residues. The V segment lost 6 bases and the J segment 2 bases; nucleotides outside the gene matches: 5. CDR3 loop: CASSSWDRGQETQYF. CDR3 coding DNA: TGTGCCAGCAGCTCCTGGGACAGGGGGCAAGAGACCCAGTACTTC.

The genes are TRBV6-5 and TRBJ2-7; D is unclear. Deletions cut 7 bases from V and 2 bases from J, with 9 bases between. The germline V gene has CDR1 MNHEY and CDR2 SVGAGI. This CDR3 spans 12 amino acids. CDR3 coding DNA: TGTGCCAGCAAGCACTTCGCCTACGAGCAGTACTTC. As protein: CASKHFAYEQYF.

This clone occurred a few times. The V and J genes are TRBV5-1 and TRBJ2-5; tentatively, D is TRBD2 (5 bases). The CDR3 has 14 amino acids. V lost 1 base, J lost 5 bases, and 12 bases lay in between. From germline, CDR1 is SGHRS and CDR2 YFSETQ. The CDR3 region is CASSLYSGWETQYF. The CDR3 DNA follows: TGCGCCAGCAGCTTGTATTCGGGGTGGGAGACCCAGTACTTC.

This clone was seen once. The V and J genes are TRBV2 and TRBJ1-1; D call uncertain. The V end lost 3 bases, the J end lost 1 base, and 6 bases lay between the germline ends. Germline assignment: CDR1 SNHLY and CDR2 FYNNEI. CDR3 size: 13 residues. CDR3 bases: TGTGCCAGCAGTGATTGGGCGAACACTGAAGCTTTCTTT. This codes for CASSDWANTEAFF.

This sequence joins TRBV4-3 and TRBJ2-1; 8 nucleotides match TRBD2. The CDR3 totals 14 residues. The trim removed 1 base at V and 8 bases at J, leaving 4 bases unmatched. The germline V gene encodes CDR1 LGHNA and CDR2 YSLEER. This chain's CDR3 is CASSQVTGGYEQFF. The CDR3 DNA reads TGCGCCAGCAGCCAAGTTACGGGAGGGTATGAGCAGTTCTTC.

This clone was counted between two and nine times. The chain recombines TRBV13 with TRBJ1-1; D perhaps matches TRBD1 (5 bases). Germline CDR1 reads PRHDT; CDR2 reads FYEKMQ (reference sequence). Trimming shortened V by 3 bases and J by 7 bases, and 15 bases separated the two germline ends. The CDR3 totals 14 residues. The CDR3 is CASSFNQGIGEAFF. The CDR3, as DNA: TGTGCCAGCAGCTTCAATCAGGGTATCGGTGAAGCTTTCTTT.